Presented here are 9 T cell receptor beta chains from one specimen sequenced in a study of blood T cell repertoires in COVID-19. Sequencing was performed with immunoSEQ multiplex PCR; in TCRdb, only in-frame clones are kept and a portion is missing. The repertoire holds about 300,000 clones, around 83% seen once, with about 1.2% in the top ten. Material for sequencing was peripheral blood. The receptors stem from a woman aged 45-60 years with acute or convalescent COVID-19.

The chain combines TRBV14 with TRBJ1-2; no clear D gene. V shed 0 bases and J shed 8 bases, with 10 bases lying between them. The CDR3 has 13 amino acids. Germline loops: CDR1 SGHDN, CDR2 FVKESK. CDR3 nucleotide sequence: TGTGCCAGCAGCCAAGATCTAAATCTGGGCTACACCTTC. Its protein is CASSQDLNLGYTF.

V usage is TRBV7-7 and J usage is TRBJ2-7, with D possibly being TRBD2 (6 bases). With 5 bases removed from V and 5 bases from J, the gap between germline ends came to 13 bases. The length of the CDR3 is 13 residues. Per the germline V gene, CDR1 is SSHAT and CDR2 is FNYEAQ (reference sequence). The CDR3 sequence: CASSAGRWNEQYF. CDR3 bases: TGTGCCAGCAGCGCGGGACGGTGGAACGAGCAGTACTTC. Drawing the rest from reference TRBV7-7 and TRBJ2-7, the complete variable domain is GAGVSQSPRYKVTKRGQDVTLRCDPISSHATLYWYQQALGQGPEFLTYFNYEAQPDKSGLPSDRFSAERPEGSISTLTIQRTEQRDSAMYRCASSAGRWNEQYFGPGTRLTVT.

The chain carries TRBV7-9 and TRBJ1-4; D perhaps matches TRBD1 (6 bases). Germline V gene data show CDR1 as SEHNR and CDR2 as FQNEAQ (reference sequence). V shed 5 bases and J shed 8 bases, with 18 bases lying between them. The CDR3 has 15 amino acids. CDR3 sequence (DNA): TGTGCCAGCAGCCCAGGACAGCGGCAAGAGGAAAAACTGTTTTTT. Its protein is CASSPGQRQEEKLFF.

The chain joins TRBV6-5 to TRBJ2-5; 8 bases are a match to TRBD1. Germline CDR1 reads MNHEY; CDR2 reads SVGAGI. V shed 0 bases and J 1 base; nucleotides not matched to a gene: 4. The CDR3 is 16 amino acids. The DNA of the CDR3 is TGTGCCAGCAGTTACTCCGGGACAGGATTCCAAGAGACCCAGTACTTC. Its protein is CASSYSGTGFQETQYF.

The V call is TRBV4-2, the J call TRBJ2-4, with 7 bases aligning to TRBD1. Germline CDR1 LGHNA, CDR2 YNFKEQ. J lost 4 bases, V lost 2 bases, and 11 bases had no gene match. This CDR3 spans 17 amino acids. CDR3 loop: CASSQSYTGQWKNIQYF. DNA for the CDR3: TGTGCCAGCAGCCAAAGCTATACGGGACAGTGGAAAAACATTCAGTACTTC.

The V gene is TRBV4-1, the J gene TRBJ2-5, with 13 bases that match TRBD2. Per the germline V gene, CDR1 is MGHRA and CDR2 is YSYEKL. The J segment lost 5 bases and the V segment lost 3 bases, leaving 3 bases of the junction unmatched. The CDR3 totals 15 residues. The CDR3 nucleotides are TGCGCCAGCAGCCATAGGACTAGCGGGAGTGAGACCCAGTACTTC. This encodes CASSHRTSGSETQYF.

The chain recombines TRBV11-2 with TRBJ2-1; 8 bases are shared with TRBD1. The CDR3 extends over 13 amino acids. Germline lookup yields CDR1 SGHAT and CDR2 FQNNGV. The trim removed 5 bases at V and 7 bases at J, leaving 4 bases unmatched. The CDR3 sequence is CASSPDRGNEQFF. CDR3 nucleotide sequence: TGTGCCAGCAGCCCCGACAGGGGTAATGAGCAGTTCTTC. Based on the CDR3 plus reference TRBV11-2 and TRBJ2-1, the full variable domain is EAGVAQSPRYKIIEKRQSVAFWCNPISGHATLYWYQQILGQGPKLLIQFQNNGVVDDSQLPKDRFSAERLKGVDSTLKIQPAKLEDSAVYLCASSPDRGNEQFFGPGTRLTVL.

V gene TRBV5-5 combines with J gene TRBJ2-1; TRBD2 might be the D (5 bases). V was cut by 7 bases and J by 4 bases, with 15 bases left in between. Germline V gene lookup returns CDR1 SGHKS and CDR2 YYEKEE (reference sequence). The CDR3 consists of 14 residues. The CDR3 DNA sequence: TGTGCCAGCCCCCCCGAGGGAGCTTACAATGAGCAGTTCTTC. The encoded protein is CASPPEGAYNEQFF. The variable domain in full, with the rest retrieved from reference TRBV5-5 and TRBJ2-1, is DAGVTQSPTHLIKTRGQQVTLRCSPISGHKSVSWYQQVLGQGPQFIFQYYEKEERGRGNFPDRFSARQFPNYSSELNVNALLLGDSALYLCASPPEGAYNEQFFGPGTRLTVL.

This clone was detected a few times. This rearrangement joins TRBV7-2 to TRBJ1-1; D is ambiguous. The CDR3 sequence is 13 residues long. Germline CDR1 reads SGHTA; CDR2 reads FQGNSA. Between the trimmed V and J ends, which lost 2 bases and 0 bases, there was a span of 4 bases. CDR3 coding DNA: TGTGCCAGCAGCTTATACATGAACACTGAAGCTTTCTTT. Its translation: CASSLYMNTEAFF. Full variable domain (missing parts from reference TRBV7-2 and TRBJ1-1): GAGVSQSPSNKVTEKGKDVELRCDPISGHTALYWYRQSLGQGLEFLIYFQGNSAPDKSGLPSDRFSAERTGGSVSTLTIQRTQQEDSAVYLCASSLYMNTEAFFGQGTRLTVV.